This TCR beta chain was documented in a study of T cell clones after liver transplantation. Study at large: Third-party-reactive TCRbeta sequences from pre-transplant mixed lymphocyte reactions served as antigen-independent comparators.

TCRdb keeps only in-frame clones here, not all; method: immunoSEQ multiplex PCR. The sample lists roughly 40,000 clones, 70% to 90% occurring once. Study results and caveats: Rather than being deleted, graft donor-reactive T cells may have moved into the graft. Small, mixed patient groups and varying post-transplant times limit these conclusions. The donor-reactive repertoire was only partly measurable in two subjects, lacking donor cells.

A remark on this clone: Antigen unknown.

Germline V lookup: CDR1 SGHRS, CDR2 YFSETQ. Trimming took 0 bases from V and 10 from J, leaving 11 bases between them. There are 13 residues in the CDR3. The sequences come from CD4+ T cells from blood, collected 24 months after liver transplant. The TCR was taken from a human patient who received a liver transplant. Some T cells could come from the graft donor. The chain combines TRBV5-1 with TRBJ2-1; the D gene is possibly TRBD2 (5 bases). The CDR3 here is CASSLVREGEQFF. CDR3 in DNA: TGCGCCAGCAGCTTGGTCCGGGAAGGAGAGCAGTTCTTC. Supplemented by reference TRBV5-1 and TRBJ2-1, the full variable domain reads KAGVTQTPRYLIKTRGQQVTLSCSPISGHRSVSWYQQTPGQGLQFLFEYFSETQRNKGNFPGRFSGRQFSNSRSEMNVSTLELGDSALYLCASSLVREGEQFFGPGTRLTVL.